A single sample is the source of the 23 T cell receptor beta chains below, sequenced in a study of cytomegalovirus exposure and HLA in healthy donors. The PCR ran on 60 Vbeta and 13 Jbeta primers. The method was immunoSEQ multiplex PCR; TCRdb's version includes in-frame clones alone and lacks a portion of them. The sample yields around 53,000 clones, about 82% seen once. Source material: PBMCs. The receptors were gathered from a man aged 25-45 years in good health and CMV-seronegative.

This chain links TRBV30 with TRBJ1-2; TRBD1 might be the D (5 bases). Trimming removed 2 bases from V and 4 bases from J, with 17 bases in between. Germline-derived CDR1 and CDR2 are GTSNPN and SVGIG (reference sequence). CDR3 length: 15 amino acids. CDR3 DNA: TGTGCCTGGAGTTCGGGACTCATCAGGCTCTATGGCTACACCTTC. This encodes CAWSSGLIRLYGYTF.

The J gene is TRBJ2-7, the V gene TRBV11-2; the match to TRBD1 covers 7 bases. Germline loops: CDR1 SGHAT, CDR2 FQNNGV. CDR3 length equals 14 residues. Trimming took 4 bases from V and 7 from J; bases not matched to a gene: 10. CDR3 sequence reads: CASSSQGVVLEQYF. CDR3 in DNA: TGTGCCAGCAGCTCGCAGGGGGTTGTGCTGGAGCAGTACTTC.

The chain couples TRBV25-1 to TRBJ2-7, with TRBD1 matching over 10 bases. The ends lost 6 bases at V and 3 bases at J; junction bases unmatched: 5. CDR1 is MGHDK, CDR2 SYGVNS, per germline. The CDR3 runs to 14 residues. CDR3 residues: CASSRDRGLYEQYF. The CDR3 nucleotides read TGTGCCAGCAGCCGGGACAGGGGCCTCTACGAGCAGTACTTC.

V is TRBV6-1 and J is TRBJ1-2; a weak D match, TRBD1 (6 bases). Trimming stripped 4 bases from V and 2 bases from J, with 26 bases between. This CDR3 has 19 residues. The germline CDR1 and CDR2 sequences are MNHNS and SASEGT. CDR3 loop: CASSGPSSGQGGTNYGYTF. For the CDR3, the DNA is TGTGCCAGCAGTGGACCTAGCAGTGGTCAAGGGGGAACGAACTATGGCTACACCTTC.

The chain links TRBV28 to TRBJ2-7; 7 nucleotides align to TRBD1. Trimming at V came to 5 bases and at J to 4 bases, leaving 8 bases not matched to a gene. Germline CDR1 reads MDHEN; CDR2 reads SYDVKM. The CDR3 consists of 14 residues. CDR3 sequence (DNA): TGTGCCAGCAGTCCTGGACAGGTCAGATACGAGCAGTACTTC. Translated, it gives CASSPGQVRYEQYF.

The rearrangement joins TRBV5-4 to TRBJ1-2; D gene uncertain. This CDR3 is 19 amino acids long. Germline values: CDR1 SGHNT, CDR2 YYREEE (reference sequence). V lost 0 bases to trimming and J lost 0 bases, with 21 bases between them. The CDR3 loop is CASSLGWEGVRSANYGYTF. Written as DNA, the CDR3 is TGTGCCAGCAGCTTGGGCTGGGAGGGCGTAAGAAGTGCTAACTATGGCTACACCTTC.

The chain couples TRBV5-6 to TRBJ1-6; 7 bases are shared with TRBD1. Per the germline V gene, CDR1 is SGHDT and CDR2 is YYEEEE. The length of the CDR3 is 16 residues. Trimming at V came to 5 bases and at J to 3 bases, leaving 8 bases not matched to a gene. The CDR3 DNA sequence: TGTGCCAGCAGTTGGGGGACAGAATACTATAATTCACCCCTCCACTTT. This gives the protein CASSWGTEYYNSPLHF.

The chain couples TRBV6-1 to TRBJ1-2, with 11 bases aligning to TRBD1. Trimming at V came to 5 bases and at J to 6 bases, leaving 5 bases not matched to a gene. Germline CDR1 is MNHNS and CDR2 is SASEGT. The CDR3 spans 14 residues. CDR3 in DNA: TGTGCCAGCAGTCTACGGGGACAGGGGGATGGCTACACCTTC. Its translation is CASSLRGQGDGYTF.

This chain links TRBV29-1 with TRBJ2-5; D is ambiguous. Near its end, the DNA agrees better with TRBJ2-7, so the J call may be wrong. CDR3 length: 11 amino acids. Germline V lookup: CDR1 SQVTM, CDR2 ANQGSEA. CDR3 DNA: TGCAGCGCCACACGAGACTACGAGCAGTACTTC. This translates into CSATRDYEQYF.

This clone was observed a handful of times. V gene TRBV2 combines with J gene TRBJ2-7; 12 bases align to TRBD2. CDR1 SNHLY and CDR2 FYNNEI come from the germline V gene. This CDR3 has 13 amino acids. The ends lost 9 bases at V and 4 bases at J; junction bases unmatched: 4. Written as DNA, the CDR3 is TGTGCCAGATCCGGGACTAGCGGGTACGAGCAGTACTTC. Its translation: CARSGTSGYEQYF.

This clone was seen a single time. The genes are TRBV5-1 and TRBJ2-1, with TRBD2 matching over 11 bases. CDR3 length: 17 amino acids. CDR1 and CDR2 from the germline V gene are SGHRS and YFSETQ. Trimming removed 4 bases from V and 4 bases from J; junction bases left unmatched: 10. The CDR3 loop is CASSAVISGGAYNEQFF. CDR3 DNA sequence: TGCGCCAGCAGCGCCGTTATTAGCGGGGGGGCTTACAATGAGCAGTTCTTC.

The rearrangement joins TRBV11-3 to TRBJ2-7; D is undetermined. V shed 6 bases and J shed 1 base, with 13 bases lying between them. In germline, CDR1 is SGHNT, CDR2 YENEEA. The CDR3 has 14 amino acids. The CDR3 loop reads CASSFSARSYEQYF. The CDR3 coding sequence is TGTGCCAGCAGTTTCAGCGCCCGATCCTACGAGCAGTACTTC.

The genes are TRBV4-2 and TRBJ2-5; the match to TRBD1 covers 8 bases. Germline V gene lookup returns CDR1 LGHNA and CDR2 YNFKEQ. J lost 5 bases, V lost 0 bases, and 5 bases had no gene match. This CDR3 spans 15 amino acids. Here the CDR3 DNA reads TGTGCCAGCAGCCAAGATTGGCAGGGGGCGGAGACCCAGTACTTC. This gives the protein CASSQDWQGAETQYF.

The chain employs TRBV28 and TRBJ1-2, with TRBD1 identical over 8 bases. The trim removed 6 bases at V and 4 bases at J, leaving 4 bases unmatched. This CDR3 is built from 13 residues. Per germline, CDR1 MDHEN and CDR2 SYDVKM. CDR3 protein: CASRQDRAYGYTF. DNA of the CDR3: TGTGCCAGCAGGCAGGACAGGGCCTATGGCTACACCTTC.

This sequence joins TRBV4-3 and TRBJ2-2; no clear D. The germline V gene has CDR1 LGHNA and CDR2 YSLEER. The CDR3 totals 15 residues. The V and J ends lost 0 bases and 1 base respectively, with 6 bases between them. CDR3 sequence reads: CASSQDFRNTGELFF. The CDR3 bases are TGCGCCAGCAGCCAAGATTTTAGGAACACCGGGGAGCTGTTTTTT.

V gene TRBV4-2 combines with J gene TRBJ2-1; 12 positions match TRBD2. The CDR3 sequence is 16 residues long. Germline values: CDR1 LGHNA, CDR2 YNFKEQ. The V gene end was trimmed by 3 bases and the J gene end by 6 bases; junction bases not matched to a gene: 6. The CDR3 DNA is TGTGCCAGCAGCCAGACGGGACTAGCGGGCTCCAATGAGCAGTTCTTC. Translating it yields CASSQTGLAGSNEQFF.

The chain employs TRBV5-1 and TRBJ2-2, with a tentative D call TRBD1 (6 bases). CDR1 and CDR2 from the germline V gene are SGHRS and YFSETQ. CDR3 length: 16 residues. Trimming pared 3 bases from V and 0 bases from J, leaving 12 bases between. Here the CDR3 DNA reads TGCGCCAGCAGCTATACAGCAGGGGCGAACACCGGGGAGCTGTTTTTT. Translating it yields CASSYTAGANTGELFF. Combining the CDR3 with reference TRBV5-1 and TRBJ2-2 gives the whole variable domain KAGVTQTPRYLIKTRGQQVTLSCSPISGHRSVSWYQQTPGQGLQFLFEYFSETQRNKGNFPGRFSGRQFSNSRSEMNVSTLELGDSALYLCASSYTAGANTGELFFGEGSRLTVL.

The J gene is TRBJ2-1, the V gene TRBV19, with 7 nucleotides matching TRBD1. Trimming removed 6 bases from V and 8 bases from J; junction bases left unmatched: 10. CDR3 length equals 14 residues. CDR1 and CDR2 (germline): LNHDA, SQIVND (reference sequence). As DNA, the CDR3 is TGTGCCAGTAGCCGACAGGGCCCTATAGATGAGCAGTTCTTC. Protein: CASSRQGPIDEQFF. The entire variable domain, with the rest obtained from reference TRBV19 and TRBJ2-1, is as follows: DGGITQSPKYLFRKEGQNVTLSCEQNLNHDAMYWYRQDPGQGLRLIYYSQIVNDFQKGDIAEGYSVSREKKESFPLTVTSAQKNPTAFYLCASSRQGPIDEQFFGPGTRLTVL.

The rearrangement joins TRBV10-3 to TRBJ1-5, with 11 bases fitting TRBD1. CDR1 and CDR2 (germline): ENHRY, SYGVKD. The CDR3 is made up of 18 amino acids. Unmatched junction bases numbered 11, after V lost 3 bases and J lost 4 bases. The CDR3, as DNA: TGTGCCATCAGTGACCGGGGACAGGGGGGTCTGTGGAATCAGCCCCAGCATTTT. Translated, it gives CAISDRGQGGLWNQPQHF.

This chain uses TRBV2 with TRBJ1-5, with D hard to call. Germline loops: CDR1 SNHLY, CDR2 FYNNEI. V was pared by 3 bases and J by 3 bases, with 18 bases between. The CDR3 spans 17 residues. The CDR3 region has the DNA TGTGCCAGCAGTGACAGGCGGGCAGATATTTCCAATCAGCCCCAGCATTTT. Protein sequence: CASSDRRADISNQPQHF.

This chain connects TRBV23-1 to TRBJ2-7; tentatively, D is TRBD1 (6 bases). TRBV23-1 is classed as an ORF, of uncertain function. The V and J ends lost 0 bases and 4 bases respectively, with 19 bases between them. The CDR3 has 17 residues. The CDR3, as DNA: TGCGCCAGCAGTCAATCTCAACACAGGGTAGACGGGTACGAGCAGTACTTC. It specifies CASSQSQHRVDGYEQYF.

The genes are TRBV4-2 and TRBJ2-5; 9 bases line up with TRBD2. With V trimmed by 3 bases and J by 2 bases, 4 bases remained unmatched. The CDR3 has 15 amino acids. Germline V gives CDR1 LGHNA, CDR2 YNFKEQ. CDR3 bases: TGTGCCAGCAGCCACATTACTAGCGGGCAAGAGACCCAGTACTTC. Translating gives CASSHITSGQETQYF.

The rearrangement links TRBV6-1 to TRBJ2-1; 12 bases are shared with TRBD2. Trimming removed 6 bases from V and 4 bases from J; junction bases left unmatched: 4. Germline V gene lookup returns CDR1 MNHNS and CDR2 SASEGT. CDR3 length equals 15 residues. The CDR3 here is CASRPLAGGYNEQFF. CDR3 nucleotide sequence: TGTGCCAGCAGGCCGCTAGCGGGAGGGTACAATGAGCAGTTCTTC.